The 27 T cell receptor beta chains below all came from one sample that was sequenced in a study of cytomegalovirus exposure and HLA in healthy donors. In the PCR, 60 Vbeta and 13 Jbeta primers were used. Clones were read by immunoSEQ multiplex PCR, and TCRdb kept only the in-frame ones, dropping some. The sample yields more than 95,000 clones, 80% seen once. Sequenced sample: PBMCs. These receptors all stem from a man younger than 45 in good health and CMV-seropositive.

The rearrangement joins TRBV27 to TRBJ2-7; 8 nucleotides agree with TRBD1. The CDR3 is 15 amino acids. The V segment lost 5 bases and the J segment 0 bases; nucleotides outside the gene matches: 6. Germline V gene data show CDR1 as MNHEY and CDR2 as SMNVEV (reference sequence). The CDR3 nucleotides are TGTGCCAGCAGTCGGGGACAGGTTCCCTCCTACGAGCAGTACTTC. The encoded protein is CASSRGQVPSYEQYF.

Only a few counts were recorded for this clone. This chain joins TRBV18 and TRBJ2-3; the match to TRBD1 covers 9 bases. Germline V gene data show CDR1 as KGHSH and CDR2 as LQKENI. The trim removed 1 base at V and 4 bases at J, leaving 6 bases unmatched. The CDR3 sequence is 16 residues long. The CDR3 loop is CASSPLRDRDADTQYF. DNA for the CDR3: TGTGCCAGCTCACCACTGAGGGACAGGGACGCAGATACGCAGTATTTT.

CDR3 sequence (DNA): TGTGCCAGTAAAAGGCAGGGGGTGGATCAGCCCCAGCATTTT. Translation gives CASKRQGVDQPQHF. The J gene is TRBJ1-5, the V gene TRBV19; 7 bases agree with TRBD1. CDR3 length: 14 amino acids. The V segment lost 7 bases and the J segment 5 bases; nucleotides outside the gene matches: 8. Germline values: CDR1 LNHDA, CDR2 SQIVND (reference sequence). Full variable domain (missing parts from reference TRBV19 and TRBJ1-5): DGGITQSPKYLFRKEGQNVTLSCEQNLNHDAMYWYRQDPGQGLRLIYYSQIVNDFQKGDIAEGYSVSREKKESFPLTVTSAQKNPTAFYLCASKRQGVDQPQHFGDGTRLSIL.

This chain connects TRBV28 to TRBJ1-3; D might be TRBD1 (6 bases). The CDR3 spans 18 residues. V lost 5 bases to trimming and J lost 0 bases, with 20 bases between them. Germline V CDR1 and CDR2: MDHEN, SYDVKM. The CDR3 reads CASSPAGGRLYSGNTIYF. For the CDR3, the DNA is TGTGCCAGCAGTCCGGCGGGGGGGCGACTCTACTCTGGAAACACCATATATTTT.

This clone came up a few times. The chain joins TRBV5-5 to TRBJ2-5; D is possibly TRBD2 (6 bases). Germline V CDR1 and CDR2: SGHKS, YYEKEE (reference sequence). The germline V and J ends were trimmed by 7 bases and 4 bases, with 23 bases remaining between them. CDR3 length: 16 amino acids. The CDR3 DNA is TGTGCCAGCCAGCCGTGGGCGGGGTCCCTCCCAGAGACCCAGTACTTC. This encodes CASQPWAGSLPETQYF.

V gene TRBV11-2 combines with J gene TRBJ2-7; 7 bases match TRBD2. Trimming at V came to 1 base and at J to 6 bases, leaving 9 bases not matched to a gene. The CDR3 spans 15 residues. The germline V gene encodes CDR1 SGHAT and CDR2 FQNNGV. The CDR3 sequence is CASSLGSLAVIEQYF. The CDR3 coding sequence is TGTGCCAGCAGCTTAGGGAGTCTAGCGGTAATCGAGCAGTACTTC. The variable domain in full, completed from reference TRBV11-2 and TRBJ2-7, reads EAGVAQSPRYKIIEKRQSVAFWCNPISGHATLYWYQQILGQGPKLLIQFQNNGVVDDSQLPKDRFSAERLKGVDSTLKIQPAKLEDSAVYLCASSLGSLAVIEQYFGPGTRLTVT.

The V gene is TRBV7-2, the J gene TRBJ2-2, with a weak D call TRBD1 (6 bases). The V and J ends lost 4 bases and 5 bases respectively, with 8 bases between them. Looked up from germline, CDR1 is SGHTA and CDR2 is FQGNSA. CDR3 length: 13 residues. The CDR3 region is CASSYRVTGELFF. CDR3 DNA sequence: TGTGCCAGCAGCTACAGGGTTACCGGGGAGCTGTTTTTT.

The rearrangement uses TRBV11-3 and TRBJ1-3; perhaps TRBD1 as D (5 bases). V was trimmed by 5 bases and J by 0 bases, leaving 14 bases between them. This CDR3 spans 16 amino acids. The germline gives CDR1 SGHNT, CDR2 YENEEA. The CDR3 DNA follows: TGTGCCAGCAGCCAAGGGGATTGGTACTCTGGAAACACCATATATTTT. It is translated as CASSQGDWYSGNTIYF.

This rearrangement joins TRBV4-2 to TRBJ2-3; 10 positions match TRBD2. Trimming at V came to 5 bases and at J to 2 bases, leaving 10 bases not matched to a gene. This CDR3 contains 17 residues. CDR1 LGHNA and CDR2 YNFKEQ come from the germline V gene. CDR3 sequence reads: CASSAELAGVLTDTQYF. In DNA form, the CDR3 reads TGTGCCAGCAGCGCTGAGCTAGCGGGGGTCCTCACAGATACGCAGTATTTT.

V and J are TRBV2 and TRBJ2-1; 8 nucleotides line up with TRBD1. Germline CDR1 reads SNHLY; CDR2 reads FYNNEI. This CDR3 comprises 10 residues. Losses at the gene ends were 7 bases for V and 15 bases for J; bases not matched to a gene: 5. The CDR3 DNA follows: TGTGCCAGCAAACAGGGGGAGTGGTTCTTC. This translates into CASKQGEWFF.

V gene TRBV9 combines with J gene TRBJ1-5, with D perhaps TRBD1 (6 bases). Germline V gives CDR1 SGDLS, CDR2 YYNGEE. V was clipped by 4 bases and J by 1 base, with 18 bases between them. CDR3 length: 17 residues. CDR3 DNA sequence: TGTGCCAGCAGCCAAGGGGGGGGGCAGGGGAGCAATCAGCCCCAGCATTTT. Translated: CASSQGGGQGSNQPQHF.

The chain links TRBV6-6 to TRBJ2-2, with a weak D call TRBD2 (7 bases). Germline V gene data show CDR1 as MNHNY and CDR2 as SVGAGI (reference sequence). V was pared by 6 bases and J by 4 bases, with 15 bases between. There are 15 residues in the CDR3. Here the CDR3 reads CASRSGGRGTGELFF. In nucleotides, the CDR3 is TGTGCCAGCAGGTCGGGGGGCCGCGGCACCGGGGAGCTGTTTTTT.

In its sample, this clone was seen once. The J gene is TRBJ2-7, the V gene TRBV25-1; D is uncertain. The germline V gene has CDR1 MGHDK and CDR2 SYGVNS. The CDR3 runs to 11 residues. With 4 bases removed from V and 7 bases from J, the gap between germline ends came to 8 bases. CDR3 in amino acids: CASSAPLEQYF. CDR3 sequence (DNA): TGTGCCAGCAGTGCCCCCCTGGAGCAGTACTTC.

The V and J genes are TRBV30 and TRBJ1-6, with D unresolved. The CDR3 is 17 amino acids. From germline, CDR1 is GTSNPN and CDR2 SVGIG (reference sequence). Trimming removed 0 bases at V and 9 bases at J, with 21 bases between. The CDR3 bases are TGTGCCTGGAGTGTATTCGGTGGGCCCTCTGGAGGTTCACCCCTCCACTTT. Its translation: CAWSVFGGPSGGSPLHF.

The chain employs TRBV6-4 and TRBJ2-3; tentatively, D is TRBD2 (6 bases). The germline V gene has CDR1 MRHNA and CDR2 SNTAGT. CDR3 length: 15 amino acids. V was cut by 4 bases and J by 3 bases, with 14 bases left in between. This CDR3 reads CASSALLGGTDTQYF. The CDR3 bases are TGTGCCAGCAGTGCACTCCTCGGGGGAACAGATACGCAGTATTTT.

J is TRBJ1-4 and V is TRBV15; D unclear. The CDR3 has 15 amino acids. CDR1 and CDR2 (germline): LNHNV, YYDKDF (reference sequence). V gave up 6 bases and J gave up 0 bases, with 11 bases separating them. The CDR3 protein is CATRKNPSTNEKLFF. In nucleotides, the CDR3 is TGTGCCACCAGAAAAAATCCATCAACTAATGAAAAACTGTTTTTT.

This chain uses TRBV28 with TRBJ2-7; 10 nucleotides match TRBD2. In germline, CDR1 is MDHEN, CDR2 SYDVKM. J was trimmed by 3 bases and V by 7 bases; bases with no gene match: 3. CDR3 length: 13 residues. In DNA, the CDR3 is TGTGCCAGCATGGAGCGGGGGGGCTACGAGCAGTACTTC. Protein sequence: CASMERGGYEQYF.

A remark on this clone: Germline is not matched at one junction end, which may reflect a read error. This chain joins TRBV27 and TRBJ2-6, with D perhaps TRBD1 (5 bases). CDR3 size: 19 residues. CDR1 and CDR2 (germline): MNHEY, SMNVEV (reference sequence). CDR3 DNA sequence: TGTGCCAGCAGTCCAAGGGGTCTAAGCAGTCCCTCTGGGGCCAACGGCCTGACTTTC. Protein: CASSPRGLSSPSGANGLTF.

This clone was seen only a few times. J is TRBJ2-3 and V is TRBV5-8; no reliable D call. Trimming pared 0 bases from V and 9 bases from J, leaving 5 bases between. This CDR3 comprises 11 residues. Per the germline V gene, CDR1 is SGHTS and CDR2 is YDEGEE. For the CDR3, the DNA is TGTGCCAGCAGCTTGGCCCGGACGCAGTATTTT. It specifies CASSLARTQYF.

This clone appeared a single time. J is TRBJ2-3 and V is TRBV5-1, with 8 nucleotides matching TRBD2. Germline V lookup: CDR1 SGHRS, CDR2 YFSETQ. This CDR3 contains 15 residues. Losses at the gene ends were 4 bases for V and 3 bases for J; bases not matched to a gene: 7. For the CDR3, the DNA is TGCGCCAGCAGCCCCCGCCGCGGGGGGACAGATACGCAGTATTTT. Amino acids: CASSPRRGGTDTQYF. Looking up the rest from reference TRBV5-1 and TRBJ2-3 gives the full variable domain: KAGVTQTPRYLIKTRGQQVTLSCSPISGHRSVSWYQQTPGQGLQFLFEYFSETQRNKGNFPGRFSGRQFSNSRSEMNVSTLELGDSALYLCASSPRRGGTDTQYFGPGTRLTVL.

This clone was counted a few times. The chain combines TRBV9 with TRBJ2-7, with 10 bases lining up with TRBD2. CDR1 and CDR2 (germline): SGDLS, YYNGEE. The CDR3 contains 15 residues. Germline trimming cut 3 bases from V and 3 bases from J; bases unmatched to any gene: 6. CDR3 DNA: TGTGCCAGCAGCGGAGGACTAGCGGAAATCTACGAGCAGTACTTC. Protein sequence: CASSGGLAEIYEQYF.

This clone appeared once. The chain is built from TRBV7-9 and TRBJ1-3; a possible D gene is TRBD1 (5 bases). From germline, CDR1 is SEHNR and CDR2 FQNEAQ (reference sequence). Trimming shortened V by 3 bases and J by 0 bases, and 12 bases separated the two germline ends. This CDR3 spans 16 amino acids. CDR3 protein: CASSLGGTHSGNTIYF. CDR3 DNA sequence: TGTGCCAGCAGCTTGGGAGGGACCCACTCTGGAAACACCATATATTTT.

This sequence joins TRBV28 and TRBJ1-2; 7 bases are shared with TRBD1. The CDR3 consists of 14 residues. Germline CDR1 and CDR2: MDHEN and SYDVKM. Trimming cost V 6 bases and J 2 bases; bases outside gene matches: 6. The CDR3 sequence is CASRSPDRNYGYTF. The DNA of the CDR3 is TGTGCCAGCAGGAGTCCGGACAGGAACTATGGCTACACCTTC.

V gene TRBV5-6 combines with J gene TRBJ1-5; D gene ambiguous. CDR3 length equals 14 residues. Per germline, CDR1 SGHDT and CDR2 YYEEEE. With 0 bases removed from V and 2 bases from J, the gap between germline ends came to 6 bases. The CDR3 loop reads CASSLGTGNQPQHF. In DNA, the CDR3 is TGTGCCAGCAGCTTGGGTACAGGCAATCAGCCCCAGCATTTT.

This sequence joins TRBV7-3 and TRBJ2-2, with TRBD1 as a possible D gene (7 bases). This CDR3 is built from 15 residues. V lost 1 base, J lost 4 bases, and 10 bases lay in between. Germline-derived CDR1 and CDR2 are SGHTA and FQGTGA. The CDR3 region has the DNA TGTGCCAGCAGCTTAAGACAGGGACTCACCGGGGAGCTGTTTTTT. Protein: CASSLRQGLTGELFF.

Only one count was recorded for this clone. The chain employs TRBV7-3 and TRBJ2-1, with 7 positions matching TRBD2. V trimming: 2 bases; J trimming: 3 bases; junction bases outside the gene matches: 4. The germline V gene has CDR1 SGHTA and CDR2 FQGTGA. CDR3 length equals 15 residues. Here the CDR3 DNA reads TGTGCCAGCAGCTTATTGCTAGCGGACTACAATGAGCAGTTCTTC. The encoded protein is CASSLLLADYNEQFF.

The chain is built from TRBV6-4 and TRBJ1-6; weak D call: TRBD1 (5 bases). Germline CDR1 and CDR2: MRHNA and SNTAGT. The CDR3 is 14 amino acids. Trimming left V 8 bases short and J 9 bases short, with 17 bases between. This CDR3 is CASGGGWGTSPLHF. DNA of the CDR3: TGTGCCAGCGGGGGGGGGTGGGGGACTTCACCCCTCCACTTT.